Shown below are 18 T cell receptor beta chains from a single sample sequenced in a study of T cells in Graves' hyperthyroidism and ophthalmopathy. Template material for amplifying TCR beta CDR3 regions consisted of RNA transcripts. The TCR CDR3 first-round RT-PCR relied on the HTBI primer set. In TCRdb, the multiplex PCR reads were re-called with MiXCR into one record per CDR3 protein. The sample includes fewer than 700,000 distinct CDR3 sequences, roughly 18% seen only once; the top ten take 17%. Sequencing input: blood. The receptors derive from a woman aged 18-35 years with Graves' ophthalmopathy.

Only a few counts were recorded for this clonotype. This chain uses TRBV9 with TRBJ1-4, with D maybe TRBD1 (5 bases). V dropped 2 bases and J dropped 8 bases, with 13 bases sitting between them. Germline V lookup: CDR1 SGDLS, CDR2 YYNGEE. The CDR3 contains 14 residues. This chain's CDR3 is CASSVGGGREKLFF. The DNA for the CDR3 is TGTGCCAGCAGCGTCGGGGGAGGTCGAGAAAAACTGTTTTTT.

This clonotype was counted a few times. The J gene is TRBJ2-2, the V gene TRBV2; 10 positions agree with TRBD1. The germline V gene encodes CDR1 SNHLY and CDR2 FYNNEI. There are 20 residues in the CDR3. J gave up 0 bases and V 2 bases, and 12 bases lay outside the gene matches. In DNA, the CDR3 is TGTGCCAGCAGTGAACTTATTCAGAGACAGGGGGCTGCGAACACCGGGGAGCTGTTTTTT. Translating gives CASSELIQRQGAANTGELFF. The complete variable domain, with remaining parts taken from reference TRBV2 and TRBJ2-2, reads EPEVTQTPSHQVTQMGQEVILRCVPISNHLYFYWYRQILGQKVEFLVSFYNNEISEKSEIFDDQFSVERPDGSNFTLKIRSTKLEDSAMYFCASSELIQRQGAANTGELFFGEGSRLTVL.

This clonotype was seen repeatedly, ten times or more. CDR3 coding DNA: TGTGCCAGCAGGGAGACAGGGGAGAACACTGAAGCTTTCTTT. It yields the protein CASRETGENTEAFF. The chain couples TRBV6-1 to TRBJ1-1; 8 nucleotides line up with TRBD1. The CDR3 covers 14 residues. V lost 6 bases to trimming and J lost 1 base; unmatched junction nucleotides: 4. Germline assignment: CDR1 MNHNS and CDR2 SASEGT.

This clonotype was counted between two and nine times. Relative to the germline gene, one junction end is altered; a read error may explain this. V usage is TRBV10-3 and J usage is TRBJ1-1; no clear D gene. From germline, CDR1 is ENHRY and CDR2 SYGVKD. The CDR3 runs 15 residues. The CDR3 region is CAISESDGRNAEAFF. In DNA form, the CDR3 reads TGTGCCATCAGTGAGTCGGACGGACGGAACGCTGAAGCTTTCTTT.

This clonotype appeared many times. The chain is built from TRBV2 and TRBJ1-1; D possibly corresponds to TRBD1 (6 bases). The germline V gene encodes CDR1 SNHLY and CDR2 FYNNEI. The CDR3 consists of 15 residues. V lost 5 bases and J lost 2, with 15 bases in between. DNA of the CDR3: TGTGCCAGCAGTCTTAAGGGGGGCACAAACACTGAAGCTTTCTTT. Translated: CASSLKGGTNTEAFF.

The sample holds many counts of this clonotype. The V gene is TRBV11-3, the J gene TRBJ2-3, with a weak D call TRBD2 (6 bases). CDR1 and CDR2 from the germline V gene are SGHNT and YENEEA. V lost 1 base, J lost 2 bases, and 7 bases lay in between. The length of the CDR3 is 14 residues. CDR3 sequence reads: CASSLGGDTDTQYF. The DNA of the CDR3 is TGTGCCAGCAGCTTAGGCGGGGACACAGATACGCAGTATTTT.

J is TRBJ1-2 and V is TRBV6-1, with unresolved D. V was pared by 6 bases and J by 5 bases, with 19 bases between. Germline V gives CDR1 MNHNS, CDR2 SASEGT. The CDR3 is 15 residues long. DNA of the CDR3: TGTGCCAGCAGGACCTCCCCCAGAGGAGAGTATGGCTACACCTTC. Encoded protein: CASRTSPRGEYGYTF.

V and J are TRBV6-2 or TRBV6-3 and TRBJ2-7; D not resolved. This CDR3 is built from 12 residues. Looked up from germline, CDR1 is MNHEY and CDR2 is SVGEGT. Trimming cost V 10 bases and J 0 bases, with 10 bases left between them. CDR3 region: CATSIYSYEQYF. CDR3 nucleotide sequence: TGTGCCACCTCGATTTACTCCTACGAGCAGTACTTC.

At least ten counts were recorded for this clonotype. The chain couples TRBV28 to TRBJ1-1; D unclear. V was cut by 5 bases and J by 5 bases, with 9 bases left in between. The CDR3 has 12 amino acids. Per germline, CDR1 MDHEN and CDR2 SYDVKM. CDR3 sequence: CASSPRWTEAFF. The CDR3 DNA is TGTGCCAGCAGTCCCCGTTGGACTGAAGCTTTCTTT.

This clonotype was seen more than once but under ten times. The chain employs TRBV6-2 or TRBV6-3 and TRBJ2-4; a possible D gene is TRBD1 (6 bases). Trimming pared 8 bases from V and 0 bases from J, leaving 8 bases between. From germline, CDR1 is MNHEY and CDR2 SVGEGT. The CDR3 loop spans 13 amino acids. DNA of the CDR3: TGTGCCAGCCAGGGGACAGCCAAAAACATTCAGTACTTC. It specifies CASQGTAKNIQYF.

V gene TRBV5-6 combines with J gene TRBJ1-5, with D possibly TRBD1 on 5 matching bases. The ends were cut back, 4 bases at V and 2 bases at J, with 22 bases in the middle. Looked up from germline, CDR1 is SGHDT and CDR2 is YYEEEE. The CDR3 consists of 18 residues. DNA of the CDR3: TGTGCCAGCAGCGATTACCGGGACTCAACGGGGGGCAATCAGCCCCAGCATTTT. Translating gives CASSDYRDSTGGNQPQHF. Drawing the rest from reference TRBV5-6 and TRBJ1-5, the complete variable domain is DAGVTQSPTHLIKTRGQQVTLRCSPKSGHDTVSWYQQALGQGPQFIFQYYEEEERQRGNFPDRFSGHQFPNYSSELNVNALLLGDSALYLCASSDYRDSTGGNQPQHFGDGTRLSIL.

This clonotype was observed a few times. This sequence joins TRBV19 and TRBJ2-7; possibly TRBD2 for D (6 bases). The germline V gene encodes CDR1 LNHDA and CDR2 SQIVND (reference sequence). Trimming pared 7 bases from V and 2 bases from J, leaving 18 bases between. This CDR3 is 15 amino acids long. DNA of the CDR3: TGTGCCAGTAAGGAGGGTGCTCAAGAAGCCTACGAGCAGTACTTC. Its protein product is CASKEGAQEAYEQYF. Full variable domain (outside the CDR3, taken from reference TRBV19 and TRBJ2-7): DGGITQSPKYLFRKEGQNVTLSCEQNLNHDAMYWYRQDPGQGLRLIYYSQIVNDFQKGDIAEGYSVSREKKESFPLTVTSAQKNPTAFYLCASKEGAQEAYEQYFGPGTRLTVT.

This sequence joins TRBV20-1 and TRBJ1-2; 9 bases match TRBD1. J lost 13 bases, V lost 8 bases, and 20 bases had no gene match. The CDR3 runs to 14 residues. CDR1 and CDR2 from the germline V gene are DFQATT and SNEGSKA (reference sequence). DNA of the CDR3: TGCAGTCGGTTCCGTTGGGACAGGGAAAAGGCGGGCACCTTC. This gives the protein CSRFRWDREKAGTF.

CDR3 region: CASSQTGASRNQPQHF. The CDR3 DNA reads as TGTGCCAGCAGCCAAACAGGGGCCTCACGGAACCAGCCCCAGCATTTT. This chain joins TRBV7-8 and TRBJ1-5; 7 bases match TRBD1. The CDR3 has 16 residues. Germline V CDR1 and CDR2: SGHVS, FQNEAQ. Trimming at V came to 5 bases and at J to 7 bases, leaving 14 bases not matched to a gene.

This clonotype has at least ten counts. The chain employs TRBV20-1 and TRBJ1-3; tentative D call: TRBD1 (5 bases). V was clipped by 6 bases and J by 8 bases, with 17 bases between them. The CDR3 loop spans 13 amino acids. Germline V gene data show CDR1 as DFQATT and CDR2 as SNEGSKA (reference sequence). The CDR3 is CSAERDGDDTIYF. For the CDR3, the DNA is TGCAGTGCAGAAAGGGACGGTGATGACACCATATATTTT.

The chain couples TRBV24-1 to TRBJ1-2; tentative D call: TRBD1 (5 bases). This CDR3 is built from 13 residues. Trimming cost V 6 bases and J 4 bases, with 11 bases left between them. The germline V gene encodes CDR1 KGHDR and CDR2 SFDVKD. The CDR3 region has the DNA TGTGCCACCAGTCCGGATGGGGCCTATGGCTACACCTTC. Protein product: CATSPDGAYGYTF.

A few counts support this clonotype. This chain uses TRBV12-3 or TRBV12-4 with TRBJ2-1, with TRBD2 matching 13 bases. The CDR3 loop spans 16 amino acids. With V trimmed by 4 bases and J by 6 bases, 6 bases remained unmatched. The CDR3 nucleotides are TGTGCCAGCAGTTCACTAGCGGGAGGGGGGTGCAATGAGCAGTTCTTC. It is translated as CASSSLAGGGCNEQFF.

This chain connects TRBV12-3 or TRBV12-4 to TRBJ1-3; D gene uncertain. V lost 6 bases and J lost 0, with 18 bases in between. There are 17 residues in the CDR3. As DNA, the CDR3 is TGTGCCAGCAGGTTAACTGCTTCCACTTACTCTGGAAACACCATATATTTT. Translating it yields CASRLTASTYSGNTIYF.